This T cell receptor (beta chain) was captured by sequencing in a study of blood T cell repertoires in COVID-19. Sequencing was performed with immunoSEQ multiplex PCR; in TCRdb, only in-frame clones are kept and a portion is missing. The table has some 270,000 clones, approximately 85% seen once. J was trimmed by 3 bases and V by 5 bases; bases with no gene match: 5. The CDR3 extends over 15 amino acids. Per the germline V gene, CDR1 is SGHNT and CDR2 is YENEEA. This sequence was found in a human donor with COVID-19, enrolled during active disease. The donor label of this sample is uncertain. Source material: peripheral blood. The V call is TRBV11-3, the J call TRBJ2-2; the match to TRBD2 covers 8 bases. CDR3 coding DNA: TGTGCCAGCAGCGCGGGACTAGGAGACACCGGGGAGCTGTTTTTT. As protein: CASSAGLGDTGELFF.